This T cell receptor (beta chain) stems from a study of T cell responses to AZD1222 COVID-19 vaccine (dated by TCRdb to the early 2020s). Concerning the study at large: Because spike-specific TCR depth and breadth did not differ between the two schedules, AZD1222 recipients who got a second dose at roughly 4 weeks were pooled with those who got a second dose at roughly 12 weeks. A total of about 230 trial participants underwent TCR sequencing, of whom roughly 210 received two doses of AZD1222 and some 25 received two doses of the MenACWY control vaccine. Trial participants were enrolled into age subgroups of 18-55, 56-69 and 70-plus years, which contained approximately 150, 28 and 58 TCR-sequenced participants, respectively.

CDR1 and CDR2, per the germline V gene, are SNHLY and FYNNEI. At the junction V is shortened by 6 bases and J by 7 bases; bases outside the gene matches: 9. The CDR3 runs 14 amino acids, cysteine and phenylalanine included. The sequence is cut down to CDR3 DNA, 42 bases in frame from base 1. The investigation overall reported the following: Most participants were white British and females outnumbered males, and the authors suggested that clonal diversity may have been underestimated. The 56-69-year group was small, and its depth increase did not reach significance, likely because of low power. Because no samples from the day 14 peak response were available, repertoires could be characterized only after the peak T cell response. Epitopes outside the regions mutated in the B.1.351 and B.1.1.7 variants were reportedly recognized by nearly half of the unique spike-specific TCRs. Vaccine-associated CD4 TCRs spanned the whole spike protein, with dominant responses in regions 160-218 and 743-854. Conclusions about previously exposed vaccinees are limited, since just six AZD1222 recipients were seropositive for SARS-CoV-2 at baseline. After two AZD1222 doses, spike-specific TCR breadth and depth were significantly higher than at day 0 and than in MenACWY recipients.

Of note for this clone: Its antigen target is currently unknown. Base qualities are not provided; no much larger clone lies one nucleotide away.

The CDR3 regions of human TCRbeta chains were analyzed by immunosequencing. As for the original processing: TCRs in the repertoires were compared against a reference library of SARS-CoV-2-specific TCRs that had been generated with the MIRA antigen-specificity platform. Breadth was defined as the fraction of unique TCRs that were SARS-CoV-2-associated, and depth was defined as the fraction of total T cells that were SARS-CoV-2-associated. Using the MIRA data, each spike-specific TCR was mapped to the spike region that the TCR reacts to and placed in a CD4 or CD8 class. Log10-transformed breadth and depth values were compared by one-way ANOVA with Sidak's multiple comparisons tests. TCRdb took this table from immuneACCESS and kept in-frame rearrangements with V and J called. Such tables lack part of the clones; where checked against another copy, unresolved V genes explain under half of the gap, and the rest is unexplained. The D gene and trimming were derived from the DNA, and the V and J assignments and clone size from that table. The sample table holds more than 70,000 clones, of which around 90% were seen once. 3.5% to 5% of the sample lies in the top ten.

The time point label for this specimen denotes: baseline before first vaccination. Vaccinee samples were obtained from the UK trials COV001 and COV002, which included a single-blind randomized controlled phase 2/3 trial of AZD1222 (ChAdOx1 nCoV-19) in healthy adults. For TCRbeta chain sequencing, PBMC samples were collected from trial participants at day 0 and at day 28 after the second dose. The sample was peripheral blood, taken on day 0 of AZD1222 vaccination. This TCR derives from an adult in good health. This sequence uses TRBV2 and TRBJ1-5, and TRBD1 matches 7 of the central bases. The CDR3 protein is CASRLSTGRQPQHF. The DNA sequence is TGTGCCAGCAGACTTTCGACAGGGCGGCAGCCCCAGCATTTT. The entire variable domain, with the stretches around the CDR3 drawn from the reference TRBV2 and TRBJ1-5 proteins, is EPEVTQTPSHQVTQMGQEVILRCVPISNHLYFYWYRQILGQKVEFLVSFYNNEISEKSEIFDDQFSVERPDGSNFTLKIRSTKLEDSAMYFCASRLSTGRQPQHFGDGTRLSIL.